These 24 T cell receptor beta chains share one sample of origin, sequenced in a study of shared clonotypes between healthy human individuals. Profiling relied on immunoSEQ multiplex PCR, and the TCRdb table lists in-frame clones only, not all of them. The sample has under 2.5 million clones; roughly 92% are singletons. Sequencing was carried out using naive CD4+ T cells from PBMCs. Subset given: CD45RA+ positively selected. All receptors derive from a man between 18 and 29 years old in good health. Some clones in this sample may be carry-over from other donors' samples.

This clone has more than one count but fewer than ten. The chain combines TRBV4-1 with TRBJ1-5; possible D gene TRBD1, 5 bases. The germline V and J ends were trimmed by 0 bases and 7 bases, with 13 bases remaining between them. Germline V lookup: CDR1 MGHRA, CDR2 YSYEKL. This CDR3 region has 15 residues. In DNA form, the CDR3 reads TGCGCCAGCAGCCAAGAGTTTCCAGGGACCCAGCCCCAGCATTTT. Amino acids: CASSQEFPGTQPQHF.

V gene TRBV15 combines with J gene TRBJ1-2; possible D gene TRBD1, 5 bases. The V gene lost 5 bases and the J gene lost 4 bases, with 11 bases spanning the gap. The CDR3 spans 13 residues. Germline CDR1 LNHNV, CDR2 YYDKDF (reference sequence). CDR3 nucleotides: TGTGCCACCAGCCTTACAGGATCCTATGGCTACACCTTC. Translated: CATSLTGSYGYTF. The complete variable domain, with remaining parts taken from reference TRBV15 and TRBJ1-2, reads DAMVIQNPRYQVTQFGKPVTLSCSQTLNHNVMYWYQQKSSQAPKLLFHYYDKDFNNEADTPDNFQSRRPNTSFCFLDIRSPGLGDTAMYLCATSLTGSYGYTFGSGTRLTVV.

The chain couples TRBV5-4 to TRBJ2-3; 16 bases line up with TRBD2. Trimming cost V 4 bases and J 1 base; bases outside gene matches: 9. The CDR3 runs to 19 residues. From germline, CDR1 is SGHNT and CDR2 YYREEE (reference sequence). The CDR3 DNA is TGTGCCAGCAGCCCGGGGGGGACTAGCGGGAGGGCCGGCACAGATACGCAGTATTTT. Residues: CASSPGGTSGRAGTDTQYF.

The genes are TRBV7-3 and TRBJ1-1; TRBD1 is a possible D gene (6 bases). The CDR3 is made up of 14 amino acids. Looked up from germline, CDR1 is SGHTA and CDR2 is FQGTGA. V was pared by 5 bases and J by 7 bases, with 17 bases between. CDR3 amino acids: CASSAKGRGGEAFF. The CDR3, as DNA: TGTGCCAGCAGCGCCAAAGGCCGAGGGGGTGAAGCTTTCTTT.

The chain employs TRBV11-3 and TRBJ2-5; TRBD2 aligns across 8 bases. J gave up 5 bases and V 6 bases, and 11 bases lay outside the gene matches. Germline CDR1 and CDR2: SGHNT and YENEEA. The CDR3 extends over 15 amino acids. The CDR3 region is CASSHQSGRQETQYF. CDR3 coding DNA: TGTGCCAGCAGTCATCAGAGCGGGAGACAGGAGACCCAGTACTTC. Using reference TRBV11-3 and TRBJ2-5 for the parts outside the CDR3, the full variable domain is EAGVVQSPRYKIIEKKQPVAFWCNPISGHNTLYWYLQNLGQGPELLIRYENEEAVDDSQLPKDRFSAERLKGVDSTLKIQPAELGDSAVYLCASSHQSGRQETQYFGPGTRLLVL.

The CDR3 region is CASRTGLAAYNEQFF. CDR3 DNA sequence: TGTGCCAGCAGAACCGGACTAGCGGCTTACAATGAGCAGTTCTTC. This chain connects TRBV6-6 to TRBJ2-1; 10 bases line up with TRBD2. The J segment lost 4 bases and the V segment lost 6 bases, leaving 6 bases of the junction unmatched. This CDR3 has 15 residues. Germline CDR1 MNHNY, CDR2 SVGAGI (reference sequence).

The chain employs TRBV5-4 and TRBJ2-6, with 8 positions matching TRBD1. The V segment lost 4 bases and the J segment 0 bases; nucleotides outside the gene matches: 15. The CDR3 is made up of 20 amino acids. Germline values: CDR1 SGHNT, CDR2 YYREEE (reference sequence). The CDR3 nucleotides read TGTGCCAGCAGCCCCCCCCCGTCGGACAGGGTTAGCTCTGGGGCCAACGTCCTGACTTTC. Protein product: CASSPPPSDRVSSGANVLTF. Using reference TRBV5-4 and TRBJ2-6 for the parts outside the CDR3, the full variable domain is ETGVTQSPTHLIKTRGQQVTLRCSSQSGHNTVSWYQQALGQGPQFIFQYYREEENGRGNFPPRFSGLQFPNYSSELNVNALELDDSALYLCASSPPPSDRVSSGANVLTFGAGSRLTVL.

The chain couples TRBV27 to TRBJ1-2, with D maybe TRBD1 (6 bases). CDR3 length: 16 amino acids. V lost 0 bases and J lost 7, with 18 bases in between. Germline values: CDR1 MNHEY, CDR2 SMNVEV (reference sequence). The CDR3 region is CASSLSRGGRGGGYTF. CDR3 DNA: TGTGCCAGCAGTTTATCCAGAGGGGGGAGGGGAGGTGGCTACACCTTC.

The chain links TRBV5-1 to TRBJ2-3; maybe TRBD2 (5 bases). The CDR3 runs 14 residues. The V gene lost 0 bases and the J gene lost 5 bases, with 10 bases spanning the gap. Germline V gene lookup returns CDR1 SGHRS and CDR2 YFSETQ. The CDR3 here is CASSLEAGGDTQYF. Written as DNA, the CDR3 is TGCGCCAGCAGCTTGGAGGCGGGCGGAGATACGCAGTATTTT. Together with reference TRBV5-1 and TRBJ2-3, the CDR3 gives the full variable domain: KAGVTQTPRYLIKTRGQQVTLSCSPISGHRSVSWYQQTPGQGLQFLFEYFSETQRNKGNFPGRFSGRQFSNSRSEMNVSTLELGDSALYLCASSLEAGGDTQYFGPGTRLTVL.

V gene TRBV6-6 combines with J gene TRBJ1-1; D is possibly TRBD1 (5 bases). V was shortened by 2 bases and J by 5 bases, with 9 bases between the two germline ends. Looked up from germline, CDR1 is MNHNY and CDR2 is SVGAGI (reference sequence). The CDR3 extends over 13 amino acids. The CDR3 nucleotides are TGTGCCAGCAGTTACCGGGACGAGACTGAAGCTTTCTTT. Protein sequence: CASSYRDETEAFF.

This chain uses TRBV28 with TRBJ1-1; 9 bases line up with TRBD1. J lost 1 base, V lost 10 bases, and 4 bases had no gene match. The CDR3 has 13 amino acids. The V gene's germline CDR1 is MDHEN and CDR2 SYDVKM. The DNA for the CDR3 is TGTGCCATCCTGGACAGGGGGAACACTGAAGCTTTCTTT. Amino acid sequence: CAILDRGNTEAFF.

The V gene is TRBV28, the J gene TRBJ2-7; D might be TRBD1 (5 bases). Trimming left V 3 bases short and J 6 bases short, with 15 bases between. CDR3 length: 14 residues. Germline V gene data show CDR1 as MDHEN and CDR2 as SYDVKM. CDR3 residues: CASSFVTASLEQYF. The CDR3 DNA reads TGTGCCAGCAGTTTCGTGACAGCGTCTCTCGAGCAGTACTTC.

The gene calls are TRBV15 and TRBJ1-2; D is ambiguous. The CDR3 runs 13 residues. Trimming took 2 bases from V and 8 from J, leaving 12 bases between them. The V gene's germline CDR1 is LNHNV and CDR2 YYDKDF (reference sequence). CDR3 sequence (DNA): TGTGCCACCAGCAGACGGAGCCGAGCGGGCTACACCTTC. Its translation: CATSRRSRAGYTF.

This clone has a single count. Different DNA sequences within this sample yield the same CDR3. CDR3 amino acids: CAWSADRGTEAFF. CDR3 coding DNA: TGTGCCTGGAGCGCGGACAGGGGGACTGAAGCTTTCTTT. The V and J genes are TRBV30 and TRBJ1-1; 10 nucleotides line up with TRBD1. The J segment lost 5 bases and the V segment lost 3 bases, leaving 3 bases of the junction unmatched. Germline V lookup: CDR1 GTSNPN, CDR2 SVGIG (reference sequence). This CDR3 contains 13 residues.

This chain joins TRBV7-8 and TRBJ2-1, with 7 bases identical to TRBD2. CDR3 length equals 15 residues. Germline V gives CDR1 SGHVS, CDR2 FQNEAQ. V gave up 2 bases and J gave up 4 bases; unmatched junction bases: 5. CDR3 sequence: CASSLFASGYNEQFF. The CDR3 DNA follows: TGTGCCAGCAGCTTATTCGCTAGCGGTTACAATGAGCAGTTCTTC. The whole variable domain, remainder taken from reference TRBV7-8 and TRBJ2-1, is GAGVSQSPRYKVAKRGQDVALRCDPISGHVSLFWYQQALGQGPEFLTYFQNEAQLDKSGLPSDRFFAERPEGSVSTLKIQRTQQEDSAVYLCASSLFASGYNEQFFGPGTRLTVL.

There are a few counts of this clone. CDR3 nucleotide sequence: TGTGCCAGCACCCCGGGTGGGGGAGATCAGCCCCAGCATTTT. Translating it yields CASTPGGGDQPQHF. The genes are TRBV28 and TRBJ1-5; tentative D call: TRBD1 (5 bases). The V end lost 7 bases, the J end lost 5 bases, and 15 bases lay between the germline ends. Germline lookup yields CDR1 MDHEN and CDR2 SYDVKM. The CDR3 is made up of 14 amino acids.

The chain recombines TRBV21-1 with TRBJ2-7; the table assigns TRBD1, which was not confirmed against the DNA. TRBV21-1 is shown as a pseudogene. The CDR3 length is 13 residues. The CDR3 region is CASLGRGAYEQYF. For the CDR3, the DNA is TGTGCCAGCCTTGGTAGGGGCGCCTACGAGCAGTACTTC.

The J gene is TRBJ2-7, the V gene TRBV7-8, with 7 bases lining up with TRBD1. Germline V gives CDR1 SGHVS, CDR2 FQNEAQ. The V segment lost 4 bases and the J segment 0 bases; nucleotides outside the gene matches: 3. The CDR3 is made up of 14 amino acids. The CDR3 coding sequence is TGTGCCAGCAGCTCCGACAGGGACTCCTACGAGCAGTACTTC. Translation: CASSSDRDSYEQYF.

V usage is TRBV5-5 and J usage is TRBJ2-7; 10 nucleotides align to TRBD1. The CDR3 has 15 residues. Germline CDR1 and CDR2: SGHKS and YYEKEE (reference sequence). The trim removed 0 bases at V and 4 bases at J, leaving 4 bases unmatched. For the CDR3, the DNA is TGTGCCAGCAGCTTGGCCGGACAGGGGGGTTACGAGCAGTACTTC. The encoded protein is CASSLAGQGGYEQYF.

There are a few counts of this clone. This sequence joins TRBV28 and TRBJ2-7; D not certain. The CDR3 is 11 residues long. V was pared by 5 bases and J by 4 bases, with 6 bases between. Germline V lookup: CDR1 MDHEN, CDR2 SYDVKM. In DNA, the CDR3 is TGTGCCAGCAGTATGGAGTACGAGCAGTACTTC. It yields the protein CASSMEYEQYF.

The V call is TRBV28, the J call TRBJ1-5; TRBD1 is a possible D gene (5 bases). Germline V gene lookup returns CDR1 MDHEN and CDR2 SYDVKM. V gave up 3 bases and J gave up 7 bases, with 16 bases separating them. CDR3 length: 15 amino acids. In DNA, the CDR3 is TGTGCCAGCAGTTTCCTTCAGGGAGAAATCCAGCCCCAGCATTTT. This sequence encodes CASSFLQGEIQPQHF.

The CDR3 protein is CASSETGTSGKKQYF. Here the CDR3 DNA reads TGTGCCAGCAGTGAAACCGGGACTAGCGGGAAGAAGCAGTACTTC. This rearrangement joins TRBV9 to TRBJ2-7; 13 bases are shared with TRBD2. Trimming took 5 bases from V and 8 from J; bases not matched to a gene: 10. CDR1 and CDR2 from the germline V gene are SGDLS and YYNGEE. The CDR3 is 15 amino acids.

The chain couples TRBV19 to TRBJ1-5; D is ambiguous. Germline V gene lookup returns CDR1 LNHDA and CDR2 SQIVND (reference sequence). CDR3 length equals 15 residues. CDR3 nucleotide sequence: TGTTCAAGTAAGAAGTTGGAGGACAGCAATCAGCCCCAGCATTTT. Its translation: CSSKKLEDSNQPQHF. Combining the CDR3 with reference TRBV19 and TRBJ1-5 gives the whole variable domain DGGITQSPKYLFRKEGQNVTLSCEQNLNHDAMYWYRQDPGQGLRLIYYSQIVNDFQKGDIAEGYSVSREKKESFPLTVTSAQKNPTAFYLCSSKKLEDSNQPQHFGDGTRLSIL.

The chain combines TRBV5-4 with TRBJ2-7; 7 positions match TRBD1. Germline CDR1 is SGHNT and CDR2 is YYREEE (reference sequence). Trimming at V came to 0 bases and at J to 7 bases, leaving 10 bases not matched to a gene. This CDR3 comprises 15 residues. The CDR3 is CASSLDSAGGREQYF. CDR3 coding DNA: TGTGCCAGCAGCTTGGATTCGGCAGGGGGAAGGGAGCAGTACTTC. Using reference TRBV5-4 and TRBJ2-7 for the parts outside the CDR3, the full variable domain is ETGVTQSPTHLIKTRGQQVTLRCSSQSGHNTVSWYQQALGQGPQFIFQYYREEENGRGNFPPRFSGLQFPNYSSELNVNALELDDSALYLCASSLDSAGGREQYFGPGTRLTVT.